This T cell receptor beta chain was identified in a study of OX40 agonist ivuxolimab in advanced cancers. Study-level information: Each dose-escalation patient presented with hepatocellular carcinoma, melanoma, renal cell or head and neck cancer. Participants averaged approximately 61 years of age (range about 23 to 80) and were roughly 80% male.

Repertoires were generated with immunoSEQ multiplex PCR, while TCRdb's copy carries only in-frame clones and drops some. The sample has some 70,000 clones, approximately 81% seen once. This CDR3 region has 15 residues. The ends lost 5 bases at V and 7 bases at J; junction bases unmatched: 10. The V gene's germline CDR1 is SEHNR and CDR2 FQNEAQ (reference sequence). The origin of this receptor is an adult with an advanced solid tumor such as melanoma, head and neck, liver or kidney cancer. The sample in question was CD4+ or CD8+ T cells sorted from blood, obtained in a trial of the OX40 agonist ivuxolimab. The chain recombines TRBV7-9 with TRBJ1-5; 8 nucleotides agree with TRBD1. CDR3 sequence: CASSPPTGGDQPQHF. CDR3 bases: TGTGCCAGCAGCCCCCCAACAGGGGGAGACCAGCCCCAGCATTTT.